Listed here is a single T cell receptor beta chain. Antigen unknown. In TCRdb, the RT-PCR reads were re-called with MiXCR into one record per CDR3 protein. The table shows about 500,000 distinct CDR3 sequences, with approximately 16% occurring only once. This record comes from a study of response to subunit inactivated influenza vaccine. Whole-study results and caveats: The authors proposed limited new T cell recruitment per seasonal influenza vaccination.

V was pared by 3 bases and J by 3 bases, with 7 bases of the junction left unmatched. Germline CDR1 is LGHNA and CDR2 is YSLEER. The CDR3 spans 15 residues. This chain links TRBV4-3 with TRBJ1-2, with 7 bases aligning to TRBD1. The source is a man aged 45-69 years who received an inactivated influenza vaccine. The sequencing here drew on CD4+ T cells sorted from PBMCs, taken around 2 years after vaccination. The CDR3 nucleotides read TGCGCCAGCAGCCATGAAACAGGGGTTGACTATGGCTACACCTTC. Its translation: CASSHETGVDYGYTF.